This TCR beta chain stems from a study of blood T cell repertoires in COVID-19. Study-level information: The United States, Italy and Spain supplied acute and convalescent COVID-19 samples.

Per the germline V gene, CDR1 is SGHVS and CDR2 is FQNEAQ. There are 17 residues in the CDR3. J lost 7 bases, V lost 5 bases, and 12 bases had no gene match. Profiling relied on immunoSEQ multiplex PCR, and the TCRdb table lists in-frame clones only, not all of them. Here the sample spans around 140,000 clones, 80% to 90% being singletons. The specimen sequenced was peripheral blood. This clonotype originated in a man aged 50 or older with active or convalescent COVID-19. The chain links TRBV7-8 to TRBJ2-1, with 12 bases lining up with TRBD2. The CDR3 DNA reads as TGTGCCAGCAGCCCGCGGCCGCTAGCGGGAGGGAAGAATGAGCAGTTCTTC. It translates to CASSPRPLAGGKNEQFF. The variable domain in full, with the rest retrieved from reference TRBV7-8 and TRBJ2-1, is GAGVSQSPRYKVAKRGQDVALRCDPISGHVSLFWYQQALGQGPEFLTYFQNEAQLDKSGLPSDRFFAERPEGSVSTLKIQRTQQEDSAVYLCASSPRPLAGGKNEQFFGPGTRLTVL.